The sequence of this TCR beta chain was determined in a study of T cells in Graves' hyperthyroidism and ophthalmopathy. Notes on the study in general: Blood shared most expanded thyroid clonotypes above 0.001.

This clonotype was observed at least ten times. The antigen remains undetermined. Every diagnosis used clinical symptoms, serum thyroxine and TRAb, thyroid ultrasound and orbital computed tomography. Amplification targeted TCR beta CDR3 regions from RNA transcripts. The HTBI primer set served for first-round RT-PCR of the TCR CDR3. MiXCR, applied by TCRdb to the multiplex PCR reads, yields one record per CDR3 protein. The sample yields hundreds of thousands of distinct CDR3 sequences, approximately 15% seen once. The source is a woman under 40 with Graves' hyperthyroidism that later progressed to Graves' ophthalmopathy. Sequencing was performed on blood.

DNA of the CDR3: TGTGCCAGCAGTACCGGACAGGGGGCCGCAGATACGCAGTATTTT. As protein: CASSTGQGAADTQYF. This sequence joins TRBV27 and TRBJ2-3; 11 bases agree with TRBD1. CDR1 and CDR2 (germline): MNHEY, SMNVEV (reference sequence). V shed 5 bases and J 4 bases; nucleotides not matched to a gene: 5. The CDR3 sequence is 15 residues long.